This T cell receptor (beta chain) was sequenced during a study of T cell responses to AZD1222 COVID-19 vaccine. Profiling relied on immunoSEQ multiplex PCR, and the TCRdb table lists in-frame clones only, not all of them. The sample lists 75,000 to 85,000 clones, almost 90% seen once, with approximately 1.4% in the top ten. CDR1 is SNHLY and CDR2 is FYNNEI in the germline V gene. The V segment lost 11 bases and the J segment 5 bases; nucleotides outside the gene matches: 9. The CDR3 sequence is 13 residues long. The clonotype was recovered from an adult who received the AZD1222 COVID-19 vaccine. The source was peripheral blood, collected 28 days after the second AZD1222 dose. The chain combines TRBV2 with TRBJ2-5; 9 bases align to TRBD1. The CDR3 nucleotides are TGTGCCCCTAGGGACAGGGAGTTGGAGACCCAGTACTTC. Its translation: CAPRDRELETQYF.